The present entry profiles one T cell receptor beta chain with its context. Only CD45RO-negative cells positively selected for CCR7 counted as naive CD8 cells, so terminally differentiated effector memory CD45RA+ cells were excluded. This specimen comes from a study of shared clonotypes between healthy human individuals. The junction had 7 bases not matched to a gene; V was cut back by 6 bases and J by 5 bases. The V gene's germline CDR1 is MDHEN and CDR2 SYDVKM. There are 15 residues in the CDR3. Some clones are missing from TCRdb's copy, which holds only in-frame ones; the method was immunoSEQ multiplex PCR. The table records hundreds of thousands of clones, about 92% of them present only once.

This sequence originates from a young man in good health. Sequencing was carried out using naive CD8+ T cells sorted from blood. The chain employs TRBV28 and TRBJ2-5, with 12 bases that match TRBD2. The CDR3: CASSSTSGRGETQYF. Here the CDR3 DNA reads TGTGCCAGCAGCTCGACTAGCGGGAGAGGGGAGACCCAGTACTTC.